A selection of T cell receptor beta chains follows, all from one sample in a study of cytomegalovirus exposure and HLA in healthy donors. Method: immunoSEQ multiplex PCR; TCRdb's copy keeps in-frame clones and lacks some. The data hold some 96,000 clones, with more than 70% observed a single time. The sequencing sample was made of PBMCs. The receptors were gathered from a female donor in good health and CMV-seronegative. The CDR3 runs from the conserved cysteine through the conserved F or W. The D gene is left open where the match is weak. Where a row states a size, it is once, few, many or the class of an expanded clone; other rows omit it.

clone size	J gene	V gene	D gene	CDR3 DNA	CDR3 protein
NA	TRBJ2-2	TRBV19	TRBD1	TGTGCCAGTAGTCACAGGGGGCCGACGAACACCGGGGAGCTGTTTTTT	CASSHRGPTNTGELFF
NA	TRBJ2-1	TRBV5-1	TRBD2	TGCGCCAGCAGCTCCTGGACTAGCGGGGCTTACAATGAGCAGTTCTTC	CASSSWTSGAYNEQFF
once	TRBJ2-2	TRBV9	NA	TGTGCCAGCAGCGAACCCAGTGCCGGGGAGCTGTTTTTT	CASSEPSAGELFF
NA	TRBJ2-7	TRBV19	NA	TGTGCCAGTAGTGTCCAGGGTTCCTACGAGCAGTACTTC	CASSVQGSYEQYF
NA	TRBJ2-2	TRBV7-2	TRBD2	TGTGCCAGCAGTCAGCGGGGGGGCCGAACCGGGGAGCTGTTTTTT	CASSQRGGRTGELFF
once	TRBJ1-5	TRBV28	TRBD1	TGTGCCAGCAGACCGAGACAGGGGGTTTACCAGCCCCAGCATTTT	CASRPRQGVYQPQHF
NA	TRBJ1-4	TRBV30	NA	TGTGCCTGGAGTGTATCAGGGAATGAAAAACTGTTTTTT	CAWSVSGNEKLFF
NA	TRBJ1-1	TRBV6-5	TRBD1	TGTGCCATCCGCCCAAGACAGGGGGCGTACACTGAAGCTTTCTTT	CAIRPRQGAYTEAFF
NA	TRBJ2-1	TRBV9	NA	TGTGCCAGCAGCGACGTGGGCGGGGCGACCTACAATGAGCAGTTCTTC	CASSDVGGATYNEQFF
few	TRBJ1-5	TRBV19	NA	TGTGCCAGCGATAAGGGGCGCTTTAGCAATCAGCCCCAGCATTTT	CASDKGRFSNQPQHF
NA	TRBJ1-6	TRBV21-1	NA	TGTGCCAGCACCCAGGGGCCACGTAAGGGAAATTCACCCCTCCACTTT	CASTQGPRKGNSPLHF
NA	TRBJ2-7	TRBV11-1	TRBD1	TGTGCCAGCAGCCATGACAGGGGGCGGGAGCAGTACTTC	CASSHDRGREQYF
NA	TRBJ2-5	TRBV5-1	TRBD2	TGCGCCAGCAGCTTGAATTTTAGGACTAGCGGGGGTCGGGTGGAGGAGACCCAGTACTTC	CASSLNFRTSGGRVEETQYF
NA	TRBJ1-2	TRBV7-8	TRBD1	TGTGCCAGCAGCTTAGGGACAGGGATTAACTATGGCTACACCTTC	CASSLGTGINYGYTF
NA	TRBJ2-7	TRBV6-1	TRBD1	TGTGCCAGCAGACCTGACAGGGAGGAGCAGTACTTC	CASRPDREEQYF
NA	TRBJ1-2	TRBV28	NA	TGTGCCAGCAGTTTATTGGGGGGACCCTATGGCTACACCTTC	CASSLLGGPYGYTF
NA	TRBJ2-7	TRBV28	NA	TGTGCCAGCACCCCGCTAGCTGGCGAGCAGTACTTC	CASTPLAGEQYF
NA	TRBJ2-5	TRBV5-1	TRBD2	TGTGCCAGCAGCTTGAATCTAGCGGTGACCCAGTACTTC	CASSLNLAVTQYF
NA	TRBJ2-7	TRBV7-9	TRBD1	TGTGCCAGCAGCTTAGGGACAGGGGGCGCCTCAATCTACGAGCAGTACTTC	CASSLGTGGASIYEQYF
NA	TRBJ1-2	TRBV7-2	NA	TGTGCCAGCAGCTTAGTGGGCGACTATGGCTACACCTTC	CASSLVGDYGYTF
NA	TRBJ2-1	TRBV9	TRBD2	TGTGCCAGCAGCGACTCAGCGGGAGGCTCCTACAATGAGCAGTTCTTC	CASSDSAGGSYNEQFF
NA	TRBJ1-2	TRBV2	NA	TGTGCCAGCAGCGAGTCCTATGGCTACACCTTC	CASSESYGYTF
few	TRBJ2-7	TRBV30	NA	TGTGCCGGCCGCCCAGCGGAAAGCGCCTACGAGCAGTACTTC	CAGRPAESAYEQYF
NA	TRBJ1-4	TRBV11-2	TRBD1	TGTGCCAGCAGCCTGTATGCAGGGGGCAGATCTAATGAAAAACTGTTTTTT	CASSLYAGGRSNEKLFF
NA	TRBJ1-1	TRBV29-1	NA	TGCAGCGCTGGCGGGCCGGGGGCTGAAGCTTTCTTT	CSAGGPGAEAFF
NA	TRBJ2-7	TRBV10-3	NA	TGTGCCATCAGTGAGACCCAGGGGACCTCCTACGAGCAGTACTTC	CAISETQGTSYEQYF
NA	TRBJ1-2	TRBV6-1	TRBD1	TGTGCCAGCAGTGAGGGGACAGGGTATCGTGGCTACACCTTC	CASSEGTGYRGYTF
NA	TRBJ1-1	TRBV7-9	TRBD1	TGTGCCAGCAGCTCGAAGGGACAGGGCCTCACTGAAGCTTTCTTT	CASSSKGQGLTEAFF
NA	TRBJ2-2	TRBV4-2	NA	TGTGCCAGCAGCCCTAATCACCAGACTTCGAACACCGGGGAGCTGTTTTTT	CASSPNHQTSNTGELFF
NA	TRBJ1-1	TRBV18	TRBD1	TGTGCCAGCTCACTTCTACAGGGGGCTAACACTGAAGCTTTCTTT	CASSLLQGANTEAFF
NA	TRBJ1-5	TRBV6-5	NA	TGTGCCAGCAGTCCCTATGGTGATCAGCCCCAGCATTTT	CASSPYGDQPQHF